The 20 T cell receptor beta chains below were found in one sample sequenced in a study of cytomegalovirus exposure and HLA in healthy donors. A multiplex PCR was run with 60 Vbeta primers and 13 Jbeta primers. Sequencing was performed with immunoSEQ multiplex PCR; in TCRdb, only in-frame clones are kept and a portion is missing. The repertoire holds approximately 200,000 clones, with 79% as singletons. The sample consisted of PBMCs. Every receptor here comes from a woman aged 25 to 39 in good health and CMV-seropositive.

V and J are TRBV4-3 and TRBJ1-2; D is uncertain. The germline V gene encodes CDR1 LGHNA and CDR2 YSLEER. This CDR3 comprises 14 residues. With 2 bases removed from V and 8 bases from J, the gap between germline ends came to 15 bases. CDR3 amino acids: CASSQLPPGYGYTF. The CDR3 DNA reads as TGCGCCAGCAGCCAACTCCCCCCCGGGTACGGCTACACCTTC.

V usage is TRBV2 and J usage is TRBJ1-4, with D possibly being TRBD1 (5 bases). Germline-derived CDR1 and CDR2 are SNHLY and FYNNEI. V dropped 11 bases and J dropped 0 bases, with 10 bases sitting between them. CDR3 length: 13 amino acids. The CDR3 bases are TGTGCCTCCAGGGCGCCAACTAATGAAAAACTGTTTTTT. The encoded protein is CASRAPTNEKLFF.

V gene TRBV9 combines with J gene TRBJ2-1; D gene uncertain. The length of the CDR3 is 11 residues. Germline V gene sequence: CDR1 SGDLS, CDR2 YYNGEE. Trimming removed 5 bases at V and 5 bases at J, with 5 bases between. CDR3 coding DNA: TGTGCCAGCAGTCGTGACAATGAGCAGTTCTTC. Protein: CASSRDNEQFF.

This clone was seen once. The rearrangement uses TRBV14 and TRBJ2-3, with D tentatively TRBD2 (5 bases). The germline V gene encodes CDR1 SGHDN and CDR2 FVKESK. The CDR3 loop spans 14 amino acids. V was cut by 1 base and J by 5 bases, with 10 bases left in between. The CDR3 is CASSQVGLEDTQYF. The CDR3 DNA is TGTGCCAGCAGCCAAGTTGGACTTGAAGATACGCAGTATTTT.

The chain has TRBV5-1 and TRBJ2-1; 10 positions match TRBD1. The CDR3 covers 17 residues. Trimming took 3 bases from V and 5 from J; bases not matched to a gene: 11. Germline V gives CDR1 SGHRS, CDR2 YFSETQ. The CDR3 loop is CASSWGTGTGVHNEQFF. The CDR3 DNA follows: TGCGCCAGCAGCTGGGGTACCGGGACAGGGGTTCACAATGAGCAGTTCTTC.

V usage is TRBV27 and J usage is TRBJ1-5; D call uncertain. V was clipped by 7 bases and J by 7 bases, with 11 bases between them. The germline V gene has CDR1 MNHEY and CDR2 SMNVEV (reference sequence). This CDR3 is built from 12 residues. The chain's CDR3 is CASNRPGQPQHF. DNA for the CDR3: TGTGCCAGCAACCGTCCGGGACAGCCCCAGCATTTT.

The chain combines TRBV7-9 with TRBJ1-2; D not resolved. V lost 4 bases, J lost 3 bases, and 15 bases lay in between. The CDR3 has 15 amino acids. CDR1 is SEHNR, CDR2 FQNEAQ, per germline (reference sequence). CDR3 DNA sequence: TGTGCCAGCAGCTCGTACAGAAAACTCCACTATGGCTACACCTTC. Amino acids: CASSSYRKLHYGYTF.

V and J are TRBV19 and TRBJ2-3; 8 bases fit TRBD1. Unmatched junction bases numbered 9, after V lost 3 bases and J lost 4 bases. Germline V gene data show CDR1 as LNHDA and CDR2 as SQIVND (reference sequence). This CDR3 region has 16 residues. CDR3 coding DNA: TGTGCCAGTAGTATCCCAGGGGGCTGGGGCTCAGATACGCAGTATTTT. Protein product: CASSIPGGWGSDTQYF. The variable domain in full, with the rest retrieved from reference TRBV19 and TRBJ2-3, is DGGITQSPKYLFRKEGQNVTLSCEQNLNHDAMYWYRQDPGQGLRLIYYSQIVNDFQKGDIAEGYSVSREKKESFPLTVTSAQKNPTAFYLCASSIPGGWGSDTQYFGPGTRLTVL.

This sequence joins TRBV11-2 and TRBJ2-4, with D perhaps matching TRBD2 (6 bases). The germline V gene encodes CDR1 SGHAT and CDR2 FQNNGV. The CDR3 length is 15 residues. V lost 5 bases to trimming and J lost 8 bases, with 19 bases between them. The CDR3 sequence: CASSPILRREDIQYF. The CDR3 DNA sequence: TGTGCCAGCAGCCCCATCCTCCGGAGGGAGGACATTCAGTACTTC.

This CDR3 reads CASSLGAGGSYEQYF. The CDR3 nucleotides are TGTGCCAGCAGCTTAGGGGCCGGGGGTTCCTACGAGCAGTACTTC. V usage is TRBV7-9 and J usage is TRBJ2-7, with D possibly TRBD2 on 6 matching bases. Germline lookup yields CDR1 SEHNR and CDR2 FQNEAQ (reference sequence). This CDR3 region has 15 residues. V lost 1 base and J lost 1, with 11 bases in between.

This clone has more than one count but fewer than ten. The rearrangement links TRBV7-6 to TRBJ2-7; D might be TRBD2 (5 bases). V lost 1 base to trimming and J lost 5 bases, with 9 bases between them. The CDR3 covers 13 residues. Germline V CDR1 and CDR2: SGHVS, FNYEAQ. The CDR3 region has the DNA TGTGCCAGCAGCTTAGGGGGAGCCGACGAGCAGTACTTC. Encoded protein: CASSLGGADEQYF.

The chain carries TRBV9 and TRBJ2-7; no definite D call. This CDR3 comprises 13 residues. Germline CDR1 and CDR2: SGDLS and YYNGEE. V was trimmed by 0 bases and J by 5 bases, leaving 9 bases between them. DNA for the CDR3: TGTGCCAGCAGCGTAGGGGCCAAGGACGAGCAGTACTTC. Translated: CASSVGAKDEQYF.

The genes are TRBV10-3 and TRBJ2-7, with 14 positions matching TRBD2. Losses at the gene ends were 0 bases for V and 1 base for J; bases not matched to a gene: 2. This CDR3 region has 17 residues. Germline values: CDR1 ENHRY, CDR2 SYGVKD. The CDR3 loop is CAISESGLAGVSYEQYF. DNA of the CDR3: TGTGCCATCAGTGAGTCGGGACTAGCGGGAGTATCCTACGAGCAGTACTTC.

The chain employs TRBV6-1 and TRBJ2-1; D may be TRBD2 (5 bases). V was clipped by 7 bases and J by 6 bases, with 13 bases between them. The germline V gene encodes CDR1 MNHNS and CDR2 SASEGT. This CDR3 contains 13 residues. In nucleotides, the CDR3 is TGTGCCAGCATTCAGCGGTCCGTCAATGAGCAGTTCTTC. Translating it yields CASIQRSVNEQFF.

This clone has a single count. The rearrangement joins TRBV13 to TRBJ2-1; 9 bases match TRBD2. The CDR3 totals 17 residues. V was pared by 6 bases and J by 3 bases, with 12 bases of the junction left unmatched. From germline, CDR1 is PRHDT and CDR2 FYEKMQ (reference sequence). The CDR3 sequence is CASRQGTSWSNYNEQFF. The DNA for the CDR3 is TGTGCCAGCAGACAAGGGACTAGCTGGTCGAACTACAATGAGCAGTTCTTC. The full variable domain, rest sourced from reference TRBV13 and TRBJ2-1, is AAGVIQSPRHLIKEKRETATLKCYPIPRHDTVYWYQQGPGQDPQFLISFYEKMQSDKGSIPDRFSAQQFSDYHSELNMSSLELGDSALYFCASRQGTSWSNYNEQFFGPGTRLTVL.

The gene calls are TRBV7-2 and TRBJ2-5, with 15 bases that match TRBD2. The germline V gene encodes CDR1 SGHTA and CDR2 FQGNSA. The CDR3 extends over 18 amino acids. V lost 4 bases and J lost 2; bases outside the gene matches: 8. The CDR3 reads CASSSGTSGGRRQETQYF. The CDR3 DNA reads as TGTGCCAGCAGCTCCGGGACTAGCGGGGGGAGGAGGCAAGAGACCCAGTACTTC.

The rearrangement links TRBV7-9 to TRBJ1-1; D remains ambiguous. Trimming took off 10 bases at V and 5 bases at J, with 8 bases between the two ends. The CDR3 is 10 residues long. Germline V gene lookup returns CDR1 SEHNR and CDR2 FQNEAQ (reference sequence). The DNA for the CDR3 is TGTGCCACCACGGGGACTGAAGCTTTCTTT. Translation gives CATTGTEAFF. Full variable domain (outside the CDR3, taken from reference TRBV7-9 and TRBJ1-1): DTGVSQNPRHKITKRGQNVTFRCDPISEHNRLYWYRQTLGQGPEFLTYFQNEAQLEKSRLLSDRFSAERPKGSFSTLEIQRTEQGDSAMYLCATTGTEAFFGQGTRLTVV.

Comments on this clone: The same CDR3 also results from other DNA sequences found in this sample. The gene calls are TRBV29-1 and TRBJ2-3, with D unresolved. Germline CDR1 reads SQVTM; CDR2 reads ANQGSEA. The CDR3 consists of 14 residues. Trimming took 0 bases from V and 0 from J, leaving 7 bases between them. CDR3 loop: CSVEESSSTDTQYF. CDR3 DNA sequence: TGCAGCGTTGAAGAGAGCTCTAGCACAGATACGCAGTATTTT.

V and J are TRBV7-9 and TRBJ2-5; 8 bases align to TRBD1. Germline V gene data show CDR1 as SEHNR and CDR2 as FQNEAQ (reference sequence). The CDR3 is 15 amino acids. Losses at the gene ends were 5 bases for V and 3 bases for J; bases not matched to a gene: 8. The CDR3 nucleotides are TGTGCCAGCAGCCTCCTAGAGGACAGGGAAGAGACCCAGTACTTC. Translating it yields CASSLLEDREETQYF.

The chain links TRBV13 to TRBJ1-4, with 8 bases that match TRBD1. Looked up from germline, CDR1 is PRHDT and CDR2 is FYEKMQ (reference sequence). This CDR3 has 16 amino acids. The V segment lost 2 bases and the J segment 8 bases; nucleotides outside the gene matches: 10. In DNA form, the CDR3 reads TGTGCCAGCAGCTTATATTGGGGACAGGCGCCAGAAAAACTGTTTTTT. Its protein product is CASSLYWGQAPEKLFF.